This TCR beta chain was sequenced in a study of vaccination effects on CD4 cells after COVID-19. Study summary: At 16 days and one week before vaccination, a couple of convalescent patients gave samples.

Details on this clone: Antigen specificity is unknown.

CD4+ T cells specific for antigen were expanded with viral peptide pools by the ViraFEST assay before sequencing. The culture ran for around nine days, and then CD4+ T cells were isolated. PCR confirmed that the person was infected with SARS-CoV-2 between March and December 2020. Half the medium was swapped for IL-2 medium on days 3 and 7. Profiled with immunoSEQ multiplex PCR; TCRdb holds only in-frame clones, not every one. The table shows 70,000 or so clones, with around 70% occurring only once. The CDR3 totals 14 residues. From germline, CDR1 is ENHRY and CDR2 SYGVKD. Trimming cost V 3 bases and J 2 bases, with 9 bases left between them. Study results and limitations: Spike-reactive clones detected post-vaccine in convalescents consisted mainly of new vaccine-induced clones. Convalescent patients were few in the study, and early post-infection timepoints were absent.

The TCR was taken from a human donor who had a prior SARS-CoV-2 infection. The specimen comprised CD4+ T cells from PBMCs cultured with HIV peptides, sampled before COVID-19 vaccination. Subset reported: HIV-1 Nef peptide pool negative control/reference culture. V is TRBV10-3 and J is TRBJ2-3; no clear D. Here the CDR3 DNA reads TGTGCCATCAGTGACTACCCAAACACAGATACGCAGTATTTT. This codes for CAISDYPNTDTQYF.